This T cell receptor beta chain is from a study of radiation and T cells in renal cell carcinoma (dated by TCRdb to about 2020). Broadly, across the study: A total of 50 to 55 samples underwent TCR beta sequencing, made up of some 26 tumors and some 27 peripheral blood samples. The final blood draw took place at 4 weeks after radiation, the same time as nephrectomy. Across all 53 samples, 4 million to 5 million unique CDR3 nucleotide sequences encoding over 2.5 million unique CDR3 amino acid sequences were identified. The paper as a whole reports these results and caveats: Top tumor clonotypes rose in blood from baseline to 2 weeks post-radiation, then contracted by 4 weeks, suggesting transient expansion of tumor-resident clones. Blood repertoire dynamics were not followed beyond 4 weeks after treatment. The single-armed trial design could not address effects of radiation dose or scheduling on the TCR repertoire. Because pretreatment tumor biopsies were not available, the study could not determine whether clonotypes were already present within the tumor at baseline.

At the junction V is shortened by 4 bases and J by 2 bases; bases outside the gene matches: 2. Counted from cysteine to phenylalanine, this CDR3 has 14 amino acids. CDR3 DNA only is kept here, 42 bases in frame from base 1. The germline V gene sets CDR1 to MNHNS and CDR2 to SASEGT. The sample's time point label, in plain terms: blood 4 weeks post-SBRT, at nephrectomy. Explained via the paper, the treatment or condition label denotes: 15 Gy SBRT to primary tumor, nephrectomy 4 weeks later. The samples were drawn from a clinical trial, where primary renal cell carcinomas were treated with 15 Gy of stereotactic body radiation therapy and then removed by nephrectomy 4 weeks afterward. To track tumor-enriched clonotypes, serial peripheral blood was sampled from radiation-treated patients at baseline and at 2 weeks and 4 weeks after SBRT. Every patient had renal cell carcinoma of clear cell pathology. The QIAamp DNA Blood Mini Kit (Qiagen) was used to prepare genomic DNA for TCR sequencing. Samples were included in the analyses only if all quality control checks were passed.

TCR beta libraries were generated from genomic DNA with the immunoSEQ kit, following the manufacturer's recommendations. To prepare libraries, a first multiplex PCR with proprietary primers was run, followed by a second PCR that added unique barcodes, and a bead cleanup was done after each round. A positive control reaction and a negative control reaction, both provided in the kit, were run with every batch of samples. The final libraries underwent checking on an Agilent 4200 TapeStation D1000 ScreenTape, volumetric pooling, and quantification by qPCR. Sequencing was performed on an Illumina NextSeq500 using a MidOutput 150-cycle cartridge, with 156 Read1 cycles, 15 Index1 cycles, and the kit custom primers. The pooled library was loaded at roughly 0.93 pM, with a roughly 20% PhiX control spiked in. Regarding the original processing steps: Vendor-processed data were analyzed in R, with a clonotype defined as all T cells sharing the same CDR3 nucleotide sequence. For clone abundance analyses, frequencies were normalized to the 10,000 most abundant clones per sample. Public T cell clones, averaging fewer than five per sample, were removed before analysis. A difference in abundance of at least 32-fold between compartments was used to define tumor-enriched and baseline blood-enriched clonotypes. A beta-binomial differential abundance model was applied to find clonotypes that expanded or contracted between blood time points. Tumor-blood repertoire similarity was measured with the Baroni-Urbani and Buser coefficient, and groups were compared using two-tailed Wilcoxon tests in R. Imported from immuneACCESS, the table was reduced by TCRdb to in-frame sequences with V and J called. These copies leave out some clones; in studies compared against another copy, an unresolved V gene accounts for under half, and the cause of the remainder is not known. D and trimming come from the DNA, and the V and J calls and clone size come from that table. This sample gives 150,000 or so clones in total; 88% of them show up just once. Of the sample, 11% is held by the ten largest clones.

This clone has a single count. Its antigen specificity is not known. Base qualities are not provided; no much larger clone lies one nucleotide away. The same CDR3 is also encoded by other DNA sequences in this sample. The chain is made from TRBV6-1 and TRBJ2-5; 9 bases in the middle match TRBD1. Sequencing used blood, obtained from a patient whose treatment included radiotherapy and nephrectomy. The clonotype originates from a woman between 45 and 65 years old with renal cell carcinoma. The DNA reads TGTGCCAGCAGTGGGACAGGGGCGCAAGAGACCCAGTACTTC. This encodes CASSGTGAQETQYF.